The clone carrying this TCR beta chain showed up many times. This entry is derived from a study of T cells after yellow fever vaccination. Study conclusions and caveats: After the booster, approximately 95% of CD4 and just over 85% of CD8 primary-response clones were re-detected.

One entry per CDR3 protein, called by TCRdb with MiXCR from the 5' RACE reads. The sample includes around 40,000 distinct CDR3 sequences, 6.5% to 8.5% seen only once; the top ten take approximately 15%. The germline V gene encodes CDR1 DFQATT and CDR2 SNEGSKA (reference sequence). This CDR3 is 12 amino acids long. V lost 6 bases, J lost 6 bases, and 15 bases lay in between. This material consisted of CD8+ T cells not binding an NS4B(214-222) dextramer, sorted from PBMCs, taken 45 days after the yellow fever booster vaccination. The J gene is TRBJ2-7, the V gene TRBV20-1; D is possibly TRBD2 (5 bases). The sequence derives from a man aged 25-45 years who received the YFV17D yellow fever vaccine. Here the CDR3 reads CSAQVGVSEQYF. The DNA of the CDR3 is TGCAGTGCCCAGGTCGGGGTATCCGAGCAGTACTTC.